This T cell receptor beta chain was profiled in a study of CD8+ T cells in alopecia areata. The overall study: Treated patients were dosed with oral tofacitinib, taking 5 to 10 mg twice daily. General study results and limits: Scalp samples also yield sequences of resident alphabeta T cells from normal skin. Normal scalp showed lower clonality than lesional scalp, especially alopecia totalis/universalis.

Isolated RNA was reverse transcribed into cDNA used as the sequencing template. TCRdb keeps only in-frame clones here, not all; method: immunoSEQ multiplex PCR. The sample shows 150,000 or so clones, 40% to 50% of them seen only once. As concerns this clone: What it binds is unknown.

The length of the CDR3 is 11 residues. Germline values: CDR1 GTSNPN, CDR2 SVGIG (reference sequence). Trimming shortened V by 4 bases and J by 5 bases, and 8 bases separated the two germline ends. Those with alopecia areata gave lesional scalp punch biopsies and peripheral blood. Sequencing was performed on CD4+ T cells sorted from blood. This rearrangement joins TRBV30 to TRBJ1-1, with D possibly being TRBD1 (5 bases). This clonotype was obtained from a human donor with alopecia areata. Written as DNA, the CDR3 is TGTGCCTGGACCAGGGTTACTGAAGCTTTCTTT. This encodes CAWTRVTEAFF.